The clone carrying this T cell receptor (beta chain) was observed a few times. This entry is derived from a study of blood T cells in healthy people across ages. A second PCR of about 7 to 12 cycles used a sample-barcoded 5' primer and a J-beta primer mix. TCRdb fed the 5' RACE reads into MiXCR, producing one record per CDR3 protein. The sample includes 850,000 to 1,300,000 distinct CDR3 sequences, 40% to 55% of them seen just once. CDR1 and CDR2 (germline): SEHNR, FQNEAQ (reference sequence). The CDR3 covers 14 residues. After removal of 5 bases from V and 1 base from J, the junction contained 4 bases not matched to a gene.

This chain uses TRBV7-9 with TRBJ2-5; TRBD2 aligns across 7 bases. The TCR was taken from a woman aged 60-75 years in good health. The sample comprised blood. CDR3 coding DNA: TGTGCCAGCAGCAGAATAGCGGGCCAAGAGACCCAGTACTTC. Translating it yields CASSRIAGQETQYF.